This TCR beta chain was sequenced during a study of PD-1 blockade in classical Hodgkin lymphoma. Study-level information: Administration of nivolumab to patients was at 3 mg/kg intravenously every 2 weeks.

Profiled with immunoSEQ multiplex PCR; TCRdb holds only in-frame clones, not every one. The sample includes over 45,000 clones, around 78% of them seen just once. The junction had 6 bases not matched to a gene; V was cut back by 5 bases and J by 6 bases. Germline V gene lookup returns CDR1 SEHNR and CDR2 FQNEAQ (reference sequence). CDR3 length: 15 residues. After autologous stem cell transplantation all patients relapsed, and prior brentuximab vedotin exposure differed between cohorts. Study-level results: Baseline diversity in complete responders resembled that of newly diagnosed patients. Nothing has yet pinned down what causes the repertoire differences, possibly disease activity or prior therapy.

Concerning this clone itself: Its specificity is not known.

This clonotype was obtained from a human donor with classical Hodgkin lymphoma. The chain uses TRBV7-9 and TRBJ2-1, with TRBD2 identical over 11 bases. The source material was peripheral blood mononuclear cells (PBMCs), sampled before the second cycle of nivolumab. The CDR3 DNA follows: TGTGCCAGCAGCCATTTGCTAGCGGGGGGCAATGAGCAGTTCTTC. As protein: CASSHLLAGGNEQFF.